The 15 T cell receptor beta chains below come from one sample, sequenced in a study of cytomegalovirus exposure and HLA in healthy donors. The PCR was carried out with 60 Vbeta primers and 13 Jbeta primers. Method: immunoSEQ multiplex PCR; TCRdb's copy keeps in-frame clones and lacks some. This sample has about 190,000 clones, with under 85% found just once. Sequenced material: PBMCs. The origin of the receptors is a woman in her late teens or twenties in good health and CMV-seronegative.

This chain joins TRBV11-1 and TRBJ2-7; 9 bases line up with TRBD2. The germline CDR1 and CDR2 sequences are SGHAT and FQDESV (reference sequence). Losses at the gene ends were 4 bases for V and 4 bases for J; bases not matched to a gene: 17. The CDR3 contains 18 residues. CDR3 region: CASSSLISMTSGSYEQYF. The DNA of the CDR3 is TGTGCCAGCAGCTCCCTGATAAGCATGACTAGCGGTTCATACGAGCAGTACTTC.

The rearrangement uses TRBV6-5 and TRBJ2-1, with D perhaps TRBD2 (5 bases). V lost 5 bases and J 1 base, leaving 6 bases between the germline ends. This CDR3 is 13 amino acids long. Germline loops: CDR1 MNHEY, CDR2 SVGAGI. This CDR3 is CASSGGSYNEQFF. Here the CDR3 DNA reads TGTGCCAGCAGTGGCGGGTCCTACAATGAGCAGTTCTTC.

This clone came up once. This chain links TRBV19 with TRBJ2-7, with D possibly matching TRBD2 (5 bases). CDR3 length: 14 residues. Trimming left V 4 bases short and J 2 bases short, with 12 bases between. Germline V lookup: CDR1 LNHDA, CDR2 SQIVND (reference sequence). Written as DNA, the CDR3 is TGTGCCAGTAGTAGCCCCGGGATCCCCTACGAGCAGTACTTC. It codes for CASSSPGIPYEQYF.

This clone was seen a few times. The CDR3 sequence is CASSLGETQYF. For the CDR3, the DNA is TGTGCCAGCAGCCTCGGGGAGACCCAGTACTTC. The chain combines TRBV27 with TRBJ2-5; D call uncertain. V was trimmed by 6 bases and J by 5 bases, leaving 7 bases between them. CDR3 size: 11 residues. CDR1 and CDR2 (germline): MNHEY, SMNVEV (reference sequence).

This clone has only one observation. V and J are TRBV2 and TRBJ1-6; D unresolved. The CDR3 has 14 residues. Germline V CDR1 and CDR2: SNHLY, FYNNEI. Trimming took 1 base from V and 6 from J, leaving 7 bases between them. The CDR3: CASSEEGGNSPLHF. CDR3 DNA sequence: TGTGCCAGCAGTGAAGAGGGAGGTAATTCACCCCTCCACTTT.

J is TRBJ2-1 and V is TRBV7-2, with 9 bases aligning to TRBD2. The ends lost 5 bases at V and 5 bases at J; junction bases unmatched: 7. CDR1 and CDR2 from the germline V gene are SGHTA and FQGNSA. The CDR3 runs to 15 residues. CDR3 region: CASSRTSAGHNEQFF. Here the CDR3 DNA reads TGTGCCAGCAGCCGGACTAGCGCGGGGCACAATGAGCAGTTCTTC. Supplemented by reference TRBV7-2 and TRBJ2-1, the full variable domain reads GAGVSQSPSNKVTEKGKDVELRCDPISGHTALYWYRQSLGQGLEFLIYFQGNSAPDKSGLPSDRFSAERTGGSVSTLTIQRTQQEDSAVYLCASSRTSAGHNEQFFGPGTRLTVL.

In its sample, this clone was seen once. The rearrangement uses TRBV28 and TRBJ1-2; 8 bases map to TRBD1. V was clipped by 2 bases and J by 0 bases; unmatched bases: 2. Germline loops: CDR1 MDHEN, CDR2 SYDVKM. The CDR3 has 15 amino acids. CDR3 protein: CASSLDRGANYGYTF. CDR3 in DNA: TGTGCCAGCAGTTTAGACAGGGGAGCTAACTATGGCTACACCTTC.

V and J are TRBV6-1 and TRBJ2-6; TRBD1 matches 7 bases. V shed 2 bases and J 2 bases; nucleotides not matched to a gene: 0. CDR3 length: 15 residues. The germline V gene has CDR1 MNHNS and CDR2 SASEGT. The CDR3 region is CASSETGAGANVLTF. The CDR3 nucleotides read TGTGCCAGCAGTGAAACAGGGGCTGGGGCCAACGTCCTGACTTTC.

This clone was observed a few times. The chain uses TRBV5-6 and TRBJ2-5; D is perhaps TRBD2 (6 bases). The CDR3 totals 14 residues. Germline V lookup: CDR1 SGHDT, CDR2 YYEEEE. The V and J ends lost 1 base and 5 bases respectively, with 12 bases between them. CDR3 DNA: TGTGCCAGCAGCTTGCCTAGCGTAGGGGAGACCCAGTACTTC. Its translation is CASSLPSVGETQYF.

The rearrangement links TRBV5-1 to TRBJ2-7; 7 bases align to TRBD2. CDR3 length equals 14 residues. V was pared by 7 bases and J by 5 bases, with 12 bases of the junction left unmatched. From germline, CDR1 is SGHRS and CDR2 YFSETQ. CDR3 sequence reads: CASLKGGRRDEQYF. CDR3 DNA: TGCGCCAGCCTAAAGGGAGGGCGGAGGGACGAGCAGTACTTC.

The CDR3 protein is CASVQQPVNQPQHF. The DNA for the CDR3 is TGTGCCAGCGTACAACAGCCGGTTAATCAGCCCCAGCATTTT. This rearrangement joins TRBV2 to TRBJ1-5, with no clear D. Trimming cost V 8 bases and J 4 bases, with 15 bases left between them. Germline values: CDR1 SNHLY, CDR2 FYNNEI. The CDR3 runs to 14 residues. Combining the CDR3 with reference TRBV2 and TRBJ1-5 gives the whole variable domain EPEVTQTPSHQVTQMGQEVILRCVPISNHLYFYWYRQILGQKVEFLVSFYNNEISEKSEIFDDQFSVERPDGSNFTLKIRSTKLEDSAMYFCASVQQPVNQPQHFGDGTRLSIL.

This rearrangement joins TRBV28 to TRBJ1-5; possible D gene TRBD1, 6 bases. CDR1 is MDHEN, CDR2 SYDVKM, per germline. This CDR3 has 15 residues. V gave up 2 bases and J gave up 6 bases, with 14 bases separating them. CDR3 coding DNA: TGTGCCAGCAGTTTAGGGGGGGCAGTCGGTCAGCCCCAGCATTTT. Translation: CASSLGGAVGQPQHF.

This clone has just one count. The V call is TRBV5-1, the J call TRBJ2-5, with 13 bases identical to TRBD2. The CDR3 spans 15 residues. V shed 4 bases and J 4 bases; nucleotides not matched to a gene: 4. Germline V gene lookup returns CDR1 SGHRS and CDR2 YFSETQ. The CDR3 sequence: CASSRLAGGSETQYF. Written as DNA, the CDR3 is TGCGCCAGCAGCAGACTAGCGGGGGGATCAGAGACCCAGTACTTC.

The chain has TRBV10-3 and TRBJ1-6, with 9 bases fitting TRBD1. CDR1 ENHRY and CDR2 SYGVKD come from the germline V gene. This CDR3 is 16 amino acids long. The V and J ends lost 0 bases and 8 bases, in that order; junction bases with no gene match: 5. This CDR3 reads CAISESGGQGDSPLHF. The CDR3 DNA is TGTGCCATCAGTGAGTCAGGGGGACAGGGAGATTCACCCCTCCACTTT.

This chain connects TRBV9 to TRBJ2-3, with 12 bases fitting TRBD1. The V gene end was trimmed by 2 bases and the J gene end by 3 bases; junction bases not matched to a gene: 7. From germline, CDR1 is SGDLS and CDR2 YYNGEE. This CDR3 spans 17 amino acids. CDR3 nucleotide sequence: TGTGCCAGCAGCGTCACTTGGGACAGGGGGCGGACAGATACGCAGTATTTT. Its protein is CASSVTWDRGRTDTQYF. The whole variable domain, remainder taken from reference TRBV9 and TRBJ2-3, is DSGVTQTPKHLITATGQRVTLRCSPRSGDLSVYWYQQSLDQGLQFLIQYYNGEERAKGNILERFSAQQFPDLHSELNLSSLELGDSALYFCASSVTWDRGRTDTQYFGPGTRLTVL.